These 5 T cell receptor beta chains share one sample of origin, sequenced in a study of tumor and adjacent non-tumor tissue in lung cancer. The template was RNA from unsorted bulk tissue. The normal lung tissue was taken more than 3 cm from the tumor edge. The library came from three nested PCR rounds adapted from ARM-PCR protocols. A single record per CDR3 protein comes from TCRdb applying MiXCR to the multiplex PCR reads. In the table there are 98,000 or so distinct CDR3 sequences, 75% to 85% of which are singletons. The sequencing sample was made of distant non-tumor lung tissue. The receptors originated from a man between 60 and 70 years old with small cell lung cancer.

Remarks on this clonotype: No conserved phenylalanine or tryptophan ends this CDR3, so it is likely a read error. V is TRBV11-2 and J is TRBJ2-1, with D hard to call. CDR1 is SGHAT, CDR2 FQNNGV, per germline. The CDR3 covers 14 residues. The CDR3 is CASSLEAVLVEQFV. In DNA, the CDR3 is TGTGCAAGCAGCTTAGAGGCAGTGTTGGTTGAGCAGTTCGTC.

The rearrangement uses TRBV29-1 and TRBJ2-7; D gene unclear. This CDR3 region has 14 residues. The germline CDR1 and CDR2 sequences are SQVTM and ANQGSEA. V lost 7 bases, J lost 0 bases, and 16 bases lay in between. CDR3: CSARLSGSSYEQYF. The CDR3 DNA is TGCAGCGCGAGGCTATCGGGTAGCTCCTACGAGCAGTACTTC.

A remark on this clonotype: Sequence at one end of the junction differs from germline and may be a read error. Here the CDR3 reads CASSSRQGCGTDAFF. For the CDR3, the DNA is TGTGCCAGCAGCTCGAGACAGGGTTGTGGCACAGACGCCTTCTTT. The rearrangement uses TRBV11-2 and TRBJ1-6; 7 nucleotides match TRBD1. Germline values: CDR1 SGHAT, CDR2 FQNNGV. The CDR3 has 15 amino acids.

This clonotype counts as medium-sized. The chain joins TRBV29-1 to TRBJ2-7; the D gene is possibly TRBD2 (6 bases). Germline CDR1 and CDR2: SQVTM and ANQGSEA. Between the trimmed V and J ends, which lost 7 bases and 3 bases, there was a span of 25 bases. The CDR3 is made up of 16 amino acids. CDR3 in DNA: TGCAGCGCTGTTGAGGGCCGGGGGTCCGTTCTCTACGAGCAGTACTTC. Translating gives CSAVEGRGSVLYEQYF.

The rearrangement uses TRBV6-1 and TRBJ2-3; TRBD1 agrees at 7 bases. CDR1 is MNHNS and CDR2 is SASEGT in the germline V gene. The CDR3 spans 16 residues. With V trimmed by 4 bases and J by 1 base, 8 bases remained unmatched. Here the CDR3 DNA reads TGTGCCAGCAGTGTATACAGGGGTAAGGGCACAGATACGCAGTATTTT. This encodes CASSVYRGKGTDTQYF.